A selection of T cell receptor beta chains follows, all from one sample in a study of shared T cell receptors in the human thymus. Clones were read by immunoSEQ multiplex PCR, and TCRdb kept only the in-frame ones, dropping some. This table holds hundreds of thousands of clones, 85% to 95% found once. Sequencing used thymocytes. The receptors originated from a human donor. CDR3s include the opening cysteine and the closing phenylalanine or tryptophan. Each record gives: J gene, D gene, V gene, clone size, CDR3 DNA, CDR3 protein. The D gene is left open where the match is weak. Not all rows give a size; the values are once, few, many and, for expanded clones, a class.

>TRBJ1-4|.|TRBV5-4|once
TGTGCCAGCAGCTTGGGGGGGGGCTGTGCGGAGGCAACTAATGAAAAACTGTTTTTT
CASSLGGGCAEATNEKLFF
>TRBJ1-1|.|TRBV5-1|.
TGCGCCAGCAGCTCCCCAAGCAACCGGCCTGAAGCTTTCTTT
CASSSPSNRPEAFF
>TRBJ2-5|.|TRBV19|.
TGTGCCAGTACCGACAGTCCCCAAGAGACCCAGTACTTC
CASTDSPQETQYF
>TRBJ1-2|.|TRBV6-5|.
TGTGCCAGCAGTTACTTCCCAGGGTATGGCTACACCTTC
CASSYFPGYGYTF
>TRBJ2-1|.|TRBV5-1|.
TGCGCCAGCAGCTTGGGGGACAAGAGCTCCTACAATGAGCAGTTCTTC
CASSLGDKSSYNEQFF
>TRBJ2-7|TRBD2|TRBV19|.
TGTGCCAGTAGTATAAGTGGTAGCGGGAACTACGAGCAGTACTTC
CASSISGSGNYEQYF
>TRBJ1-1|.|TRBV5-6|.
TGTGCCAGCAGCTTGTATGAACCCCCCAACACTGAAGCTTTCTTT
CASSLYEPPNTEAFF
>TRBJ2-5|TRBD2|TRBV27|.
TGTGCCAGCAGTTTCTGTACTAGCGGGAGGGCCTGTAAGACCCAGTACTTC
CASSFCTSGRACKTQYF
>TRBJ2-7|.|TRBV28|.
TGTGCCAGCAGGGACTACCGGGACGCGGTTTATCACGAGCAGTACTTC
CASRDYRDAVYHEQYF
>TRBJ2-1|.|TRBV14|.
TGTGCCAGCAGCCAAGATAGGGCCAGGGCCCACAATGAGCAGTTCTTC
CASSQDRARAHNEQFF
>TRBJ2-1|TRBD2|TRBV29-1|.
TGCAGCGTTTCCCGACGGGCCCTAGCGGGATGGGGGAATGAGCAGTTCTTC
CSVSRRALAGWGNEQFF
>TRBJ2-7|.|TRBV5-8|.
TGTGCCCGCCACGGACTATCAGATTCCTACGAGCAGTACTTC
CARHGLSDSYEQYF
>TRBJ2-5|.|TRBV7-2|.
TGTGCCAGCAGCGAGGCGGGACAGCCTGGAGAGACCCAGTACTTC
CASSEAGQPGETQYF
>TRBJ1-5|.|TRBV10-3|once
TGTGCCATCTCCGAAGGGAGCAGGCAGCCCCAGCATTTT
CAISEGSRQPQHF
>TRBJ2-5|.|TRBV27|.
TGTGCCAGCAGGCCTAATCGAGAGACCCAGTACTTC
CASRPNRETQYF
>TRBJ2-5|.|TRBV29-1|.
TGCAGCGTACTTGGCGGCCAAGAGACCCAGTACTTC
CSVLGGQETQYF
>TRBJ2-3|TRBD2|TRBV5-4|.
TGTGCCAGCAGCTTGGGACTAGCGTTAGATACGCAGTATTTT
CASSLGLALDTQYF
>TRBJ1-6|TRBD1|TRBV30|.
TGTGCCTGGAGTGTATCCAGGGGGTATAATTCACCCCTCCACTTT
CAWSVSRGYNSPLHF
>TRBJ2-6|.|TRBV7-9|.
TGTGCCAGCAGCTTAGCGGAGGGGTCCCTCTCTGGGGCCAACGTCCTGACTTTC
CASSLAEGSLSGANVLTF
>TRBJ2-7|.|TRBV6-1|.
TGTGCCAGCAGTGAAAGACTTGGCCCTTCTACGGGCCACGAGCAGTACTTC
CASSERLGPSTGHEQYF
>TRBJ2-7|TRBD1|TRBV10-2|.
TGCGCCAGCAGGGTAAGGGGGCACGAGCAGTACTTC
CASRVRGHEQYF
>TRBJ2-2|.|TRBV28|.
TGTGCCAGCAGTTCTTTGTACTGGACTGGTACCGGGGAGCTGTTTTTT
CASSSLYWTGTGELFF
>TRBJ1-2|.|TRBV9|.
TGTGCCAGCAGCGGGGATGGCTACACCTTC
CASSGDGYTF
>TRBJ2-2|TRBD1|TRBV9|.
TGTGCCAGCAGCGTAGTCGGGACAGGGCGCGTCTCGAACACCGGGGAGCTGTTTTTT
CASSVVGTGRVSNTGELFF
>TRBJ1-1|.|TRBV27|.
TGTGCCAGCAGTATATATGGGACGAACACTGAAGCTTTCTTT
CASSIYGTNTEAFF
>TRBJ1-2|.|TRBV15|.
TGTGCCACCAGCAGTGAACGTTTGGGGACGGACAGCTATGGCTACACCTTC
CATSSERLGTDSYGYTF
>TRBJ2-7|TRBD1|TRBV5-6|.
TGTGCCAGCAGCTTGGCTAGGGACAGGGGGGCCTACGAGCAGTACTTC
CASSLARDRGAYEQYF
>TRBJ2-2|TRBD2|TRBV9|once
TGTGCCAGCAGCGCCCCCCACGGGGGGACCGGGGAGCTGTTTTTT
CASSAPHGGTGELFF
>TRBJ1-2|TRBD1|TRBV28|.
TGTGCCAGCAGCGGGACAGGGGGCGTCTATGGCTACACCTTC
CASSGTGGVYGYTF
>TRBJ1-1|.|TRBV7-9|.
TGTGCCAGCAGCCTAGAACTGAACACTGAAGCTTTCTTT
CASSLELNTEAFF
>TRBJ2-3|TRBD2|TRBV5-1|.
TGCGCCAGCAGCCTCACGGCGGGAGCAGATACGCAGTATTTT
CASSLTAGADTQYF
>TRBJ1-4|.|TRBV19|.
TGTGCCAGTAGTATTCGGGACGGCCGGCCGAAGGAAAAACTGTTTTTT
CASSIRDGRPKEKLFF
>TRBJ2-5|.|TRBV5-6|once
TGTGCCAGCTACTACCACGGGTTCCAAGAGACCCAGTACTTC
CASYYHGFQETQYF
>TRBJ2-1|TRBD2|TRBV9|.
TGTGCCAGCAGCGGACCCGGACTAGCGGGAGGAGTCGGTGAGCAGTTCTTC
CASSGPGLAGGVGEQFF
>TRBJ2-7|.|TRBV5-4|.
TGTGCCAGCAGCTTGGCCCAGGGCTCCTACGAGCAGTACTTC
CASSLAQGSYEQYF
>TRBJ2-5|.|TRBV7-2|.
TGTGCCAGCAGCTTAGAGAGTCCGGGACCTATCCAAGAGACCCAGTACTTC
CASSLESPGPIQETQYF
>TRBJ2-3|TRBD1|TRBV30|.
TGTGCCTGGAGTGTATCATATCCGGGACAGGGTTCGGGCACAGATACGCAGTATTTT
CAWSVSYPGQGSGTDTQYF
>TRBJ2-7|TRBD1|TRBV4-1|.
TGCGCCAGCAGCCAAGTCCGCTGCGAACAGGGGCCCCCCTACGAGCAGTACTTC
CASSQVRCEQGPPYEQYF
>TRBJ2-1|TRBD2|TRBV5-6|.
TGTGCCAGCAGCTTGGTCTACAAGCGGGATAAGGATGAGCAGTTCTTC
CASSLVYKRDKDEQFF
>TRBJ2-7|TRBD2|TRBV5-5|.
TGTGCCAGCAGCTGGGATAGCGGGAGGTCCTACGAGCAGTACTTC
CASSWDSGRSYEQYF
>TRBJ1-5|.|TRBV28|.
TGTGCCAGCAGTTTATGCTCGGAGGGGGGCGGTCAGCCCCAGCATTTT
CASSLCSEGGGQPQHF
>TRBJ2-2|.|TRBV15|.
TGTGCCACCAGCGGGGGGGACAGCTTCCTCGCGAACACCGGGGAGCTGTTTTTT
CATSGGDSFLANTGELFF
>TRBJ2-2|TRBD2|TRBV28|.
TGTGCCAGCAGTCCACCGGGACTAGCGGGAGGGCCTAGCCCCGGGGAGCTGTTTTTT
CASSPPGLAGGPSPGELFF
>TRBJ2-1|.|TRBV27|.
TGTGCCAGCAGTTTTGCCCGATCCTACAATGAGCAGTTCTTC
CASSFARSYNEQFF
>TRBJ2-7|TRBD1|TRBV5-7|.
TGTGCCAGCAGCCGTCCGGGACAGGGCGCTCCCCTAGACTACGAGCAGTACTTC
CASSRPGQGAPLDYEQYF
>TRBJ2-1|TRBD1|TRBV28|.
TGTGCCAGCAGGTACAGGGGCGATGAGCAGTTCTTC
CASRYRGDEQFF
>TRBJ2-7|.|TRBV29-1|.
TGCAGCGTTACTAGAGGTGGGCAGCGTTCCGAGCAGTACTTC
CSVTRGGQRSEQYF
>TRBJ1-4|.|TRBV5-1|.
TGCGCCAGCAGCTTGGAGGGAAAGGCTAATGAAAAACTGTTTTTT
CASSLEGKANEKLFF
>TRBJ2-1|TRBD2|TRBV6-5|.
TGTGCCAGCAGTTTACTAGCGGGCCTCAATGAGCAGTTCTTC
CASSLLAGLNEQFF
>TRBJ2-7|.|TRBV29-1|.
TGCAGCGTTGGTGGGCAGGAGGCGTACGAGCAGTACTTC
CSVGGQEAYEQYF
>TRBJ2-1|TRBD2|TRBV6-5|.
TGTGCCAGCAGACCTAAGCGGGAAGCCTACAATGAGCAGTTCTTC
CASRPKREAYNEQFF
>TRBJ1-2|.|TRBV19|.
TGTGCCAGTAGAATCGGTCTGGGACATACTTCTAACTATGGCTACACCTTC
CASRIGLGHTSNYGYTF
>TRBJ2-7|.|TRBV30|.
TGTGCCTGGAGTGAGGGTGAGGACTCCTACGAGCAGTACTTC
CAWSEGEDSYEQYF
>TRBJ1-2|.|TRBV5-4|few
TGTGCCAGCAGCTCGAGGACTAACTATGGCTACACCTTC
CASSSRTNYGYTF
>TRBJ2-1|TRBD1|TRBV15|once
TGTGCCACCAGTCTCCAGAAGGGGACAGGGCTCTACAATGAGCAGTTCTTC
CATSLQKGTGLYNEQFF
>TRBJ1-4|TRBD1|TRBV5-1|.
TGCGCCAGCAGCCCTCGACAGGGGTTTAATGAAAAACTGTTTTTT
CASSPRQGFNEKLFF
>TRBJ1-2|TRBD1|TRBV19|.
TGTGCCAGTGAGCGACAGGGACATGGCTACACCTTC
CASERQGHGYTF
>TRBJ2-7|TRBD1|TRBV7-2|.
TGTGCCAGCAGCTCCCGGACAGGGGCCTGTTTCTTC
CASSSRTGACFF
>TRBJ1-1|.|TRBV6-5|.
TGTGCCAGCAGTTCAGACGGAGGACCTAGTCGGGCTTTCTTT
CASSSDGGPSRAFF
>TRBJ2-3|.|TRBV15|once
TGTGCCACCAGCAGCCCTTGGAGGCCCCGCACAGATACGCAGTATTTT
CATSSPWRPRTDTQYF